The 24 T cell receptor beta chains presented below share a single source sample, sequenced in a study of blood T cell repertoires in COVID-19. Using immunoSEQ multiplex PCR, the repertoire was profiled, and TCRdb retains in-frame clones only, with some absent. The repertoire has about 180,000 clones, 89% of them found once; the top ten carry about 2.1%. What was sequenced was PBMCs or T cells enriched from blood (not recorded which). Receptors were obtained from a woman aged 40 to 49 with acute COVID-19.

The V and J genes are TRBV5-5 and TRBJ1-2; 10 bases line up with TRBD1. CDR3 length: 16 amino acids. Per the germline V gene, CDR1 is SGHKS and CDR2 is YYEKEE (reference sequence). After removal of 4 bases from V and 4 bases from J, the junction contained 10 bases not matched to a gene. The CDR3 loop reads CASSPPTGGASYGYTF. The CDR3 nucleotides are TGTGCCAGCAGCCCCCCGACAGGGGGCGCTTCCTATGGCTACACCTTC.

This clone was counted between two and nine times. This sequence joins TRBV6-5 and TRBJ2-7, with D maybe TRBD1 (8 bases). The germline V gene encodes CDR1 MNHEY and CDR2 SVGAGI. CDR3 length: 15 residues. The ends were cut back, 8 bases at V and 3 bases at J, with 20 bases in the middle. CDR3 in DNA: TGTGCCAGCTCATCCGCGGGGGACAGGTTCTACGAGCAGTACTTC. Translating gives CASSSAGDRFYEQYF.

The count of this clone is one. The chain employs TRBV9 and TRBJ2-7, with D maybe TRBD1 (5 bases). CDR1 and CDR2 from the germline V gene are SGDLS and YYNGEE. CDR3 length: 12 residues. Deletions cut 3 bases from V and 6 bases from J, with 10 bases between. CDR3 protein: CASSGDRGEQYF. CDR3 nucleotide sequence: TGTGCCAGCAGCGGAGACAGAGGCGAGCAGTACTTC.

The chain employs TRBV7-8 and TRBJ2-5, with 7 bases that match TRBD2. Germline V gene sequence: CDR1 SGHVS, CDR2 FQNEAQ. The CDR3 is made up of 16 amino acids. With V trimmed by 5 bases and J by 0 bases, 9 bases remained unmatched. The CDR3 sequence is CASSTRDYTNQETQYF. CDR3 nucleotide sequence: TGTGCCAGCAGCACCCGGGACTACACCAACCAAGAGACCCAGTACTTC.

This chain joins TRBV6-2 or TRBV6-3 and TRBJ2-7; 11 nucleotides align to TRBD2. Losses at the gene ends were 5 bases for V and 3 bases for J; bases not matched to a gene: 6. CDR1 and CDR2 from the germline V gene are MNHEY and SVGEGT. This CDR3 region has 15 residues. The CDR3 DNA is TGTGCCAGCAGTCCCCTAGCGGGGGGTAGCTACGAGCAGTACTTC. This codes for CASSPLAGGSYEQYF.

The chain carries TRBV27 and TRBJ1-4, with D unclear. Germline assignment: CDR1 MNHEY and CDR2 SMNVEV (reference sequence). The CDR3 contains 15 residues. The ends were cut back, 2 bases at V and 7 bases at J, with 14 bases in the middle. CDR3 sequence reads: CASSLVLAEGEKLFF. CDR3 nucleotides: TGTGCCAGCAGTTTAGTGTTGGCAGAGGGTGAAAAACTGTTTTTT.

The rearrangement joins TRBV9 to TRBJ2-1, with TRBD2 as a possible D gene (6 bases). The germline V gene encodes CDR1 SGDLS and CDR2 YYNGEE. V lost 4 bases and J 5 bases, leaving 13 bases between the germline ends. The CDR3 is 14 residues long. The CDR3 nucleotides read TGTGCCAGCAGCCCTTCCGGGAGACACAATGAGCAGTTCTTC. It codes for CASSPSGRHNEQFF. The complete variable domain, with remaining parts taken from reference TRBV9 and TRBJ2-1, reads DSGVTQTPKHLITATGQRVTLRCSPRSGDLSVYWYQQSLDQGLQFLIQYYNGEERAKGNILERFSAQQFPDLHSELNLSSLELGDSALYFCASSPSGRHNEQFFGPGTRLTVL.

This chain connects TRBV3-1 (or the pseudogene TRBV3-2) to TRBJ2-4; D may be TRBD2 (6 bases). Germline V gene lookup returns CDR1 LGHDT and CDR2 YNNKEL (reference sequence). Trimming cost V 2 bases and J 0 bases, with 17 bases left between them. The CDR3 length is 18 residues. In DNA, the CDR3 is TGTGCCAGCAGCCAAAAGTCGGGGGTTAATTTAGCCAAAAACATTCAGTACTTC. It encodes CASSQKSGVNLAKNIQYF.

This rearrangement joins TRBV4-3 to TRBJ1-1; a possible D gene is TRBD1 (5 bases). This CDR3 region has 14 residues. Per the germline V gene, CDR1 is LGHNA and CDR2 is YSLEER. V was pared by 4 bases and J by 5 bases, with 14 bases between. CDR3 in DNA: TGCGCCAGCAGCCTCCGCACAGGAGTTACTGAAGCTTTCTTT. Translated: CASSLRTGVTEAFF.

In this sample, this clone turned up a few times. V gene TRBV5-4 combines with J gene TRBJ2-7; a possible D gene is TRBD2 (6 bases). Germline CDR1 is SGHNT and CDR2 is YYREEE (reference sequence). The CDR3 is 15 residues long. Trimming removed 3 bases at V and 1 base at J, with 14 bases between. CDR3 in amino acids: CASSSPAGSSYEQYF. The CDR3 DNA follows: TGTGCCAGCAGCTCCCCGGCGGGGTCGTCCTACGAGCAGTACTTC.

This rearrangement joins TRBV4-2 to TRBJ2-7, with TRBD1 identical over 10 bases. Trimming cost V 0 bases and J 4 bases; bases outside gene matches: 15. Germline V CDR1 and CDR2: LGHNA, YNFKEQ. The length of the CDR3 is 19 residues. The CDR3 protein is CASSQEASRRQGASYEQYF. The CDR3, as DNA: TGTGCCAGCAGCCAAGAGGCTTCCCGGCGACAGGGGGCGAGTTACGAGCAGTACTTC.

The V and J genes are TRBV19 and TRBJ1-1; a weak D match, TRBD1 (5 bases). Germline V gene sequence: CDR1 LNHDA, CDR2 SQIVND (reference sequence). With 3 bases removed from V and 2 bases from J, the gap between germline ends came to 10 bases. The CDR3 is made up of 14 amino acids. In DNA form, the CDR3 reads TGTGCCAGTAGTATTGGGGGGAGAAACACTGAAGCTTTCTTT. The encoded protein is CASSIGGRNTEAFF.

About this clone: One end of the junction does not line up with germline, which may come from a read error. This rearrangement joins TRBV29-1 to TRBJ2-5; D uncertain. Germline V gives CDR1 SQVTM, CDR2 ANQGSEA. The CDR3 is made up of 12 amino acids. CDR3 bases: TGCAGCGTCGAAGCCGTCGGGTGGACCCAGTACTTC. Its protein product is CSVEAVGWTQYF.

In its sample, this clone was seen once. This sequence joins TRBV27 and TRBJ2-5, with 8 bases fitting TRBD1. From germline, CDR1 is MNHEY and CDR2 SMNVEV (reference sequence). V shed 3 bases and J 4 bases; nucleotides not matched to a gene: 13. The CDR3 sequence is 17 residues long. As DNA, the CDR3 is TGTGCCAGCAGTTTCGGGACAGGTCCGGCTATCCGAGAGACCCAGTACTTC. Translating gives CASSFGTGPAIRETQYF.

The J gene is TRBJ2-3, the V gene TRBV18; a weak D match, TRBD1 (6 bases). The V gene's germline CDR1 is KGHSH and CDR2 LQKENI. Deletions cut 1 base from V and 2 bases from J, with 13 bases between. The length of the CDR3 is 16 residues. DNA of the CDR3: TGTGCCAGCTCACCACAGGCAGGGGACAACACAGATACGCAGTATTTT. Translating gives CASSPQAGDNTDTQYF.

The chain uses TRBV27 and TRBJ1-2; 8 nucleotides line up with TRBD1. Germline CDR1 MNHEY, CDR2 SMNVEV (reference sequence). The CDR3 covers 16 residues. Trimming cost V 2 bases and J 0 bases; bases outside gene matches: 5. CDR3 coding DNA: TGTGCCAGCAGTTTAAGATCAGGGGGCTCTAACTATGGCTACACCTTC. The encoded protein is CASSLRSGGSNYGYTF.

This clone occurred once. The rearrangement uses TRBV15 and TRBJ2-7; perhaps TRBD2 as D (6 bases). V was pared by 6 bases and J by 0 bases, with 9 bases between. This CDR3 contains 13 residues. Per the germline V gene, CDR1 is LNHNV and CDR2 is YYDKDF (reference sequence). Here the CDR3 reads CATRAGSSYEQYF. The CDR3 DNA reads as TGTGCCACCAGAGCCGGGAGCTCCTACGAGCAGTACTTC.

Written as DNA, the CDR3 is TGCGCCAGCAGTCGACAGGGGCAGAACACTGAAGCTTTCTTT. Translated, it gives CASSRQGQNTEAFF. V gene TRBV5-1 combines with J gene TRBJ1-1; TRBD1 matches at 8 bases. The length of the CDR3 is 14 residues. Germline-derived CDR1 and CDR2 are SGHRS and YFSETQ. V lost 5 bases and J lost 1; bases outside the gene matches: 4.

V is TRBV6-5 and J is TRBJ1-6, with 8 bases that match TRBD1. Germline-derived CDR1 and CDR2 are MNHEY and SVGAGI. The CDR3 runs 15 residues. Trimming cost V 2 bases and J 7 bases; bases outside gene matches: 4. CDR3 amino acids: CASSYGGQANSPLHF. DNA of the CDR3: TGTGCCAGCAGTTACGGGGGACAGGCGAATTCACCCCTCCACTTT.

The chain has TRBV7-2 and TRBJ2-5, with a weak D call TRBD2 (6 bases). The CDR3 is 14 residues long. V lost 5 bases and J lost 3, with 13 bases in between. Germline values: CDR1 SGHTA, CDR2 FQGNSA. The DNA of the CDR3 is TGTGCCAGCAGCCTGACTAGACTTAAAGAGACCCAGTACTTC. The encoded protein is CASSLTRLKETQYF.

The chain uses TRBV5-1 and TRBJ2-3, with D possibly TRBD2 on 5 matching bases. Germline loops: CDR1 SGHRS, CDR2 YFSETQ. This CDR3 spans 16 amino acids. V was cut by 4 bases and J by 5 bases, with 20 bases left in between. In DNA, the CDR3 is TGCGCCAGCAGCCTCCAATCTAGCATGGTAGGAGATACGCAGTATTTT. Encoded protein: CASSLQSSMVGDTQYF.

The J gene is TRBJ1-6, the V gene TRBV6-1; no reliable D call. This CDR3 comprises 15 residues. CDR1 MNHNS and CDR2 SASEGT come from the germline V gene. Trimming pared 2 bases from V and 2 bases from J, leaving 7 bases between. DNA for the CDR3: TGTGCCAGCAGTGAAAGGAGTCCCTATAATTCACCCCTCCACTTT. Translated: CASSERSPYNSPLHF.

The chain uses TRBV14 and TRBJ1-6, with 9 positions matching TRBD1. V was clipped by 5 bases and J by 9 bases; unmatched bases: 5. The germline gives CDR1 SGHDN, CDR2 FVKESK. The CDR3 sequence is 14 residues long. The CDR3 loop reads CASSGQGIGSPLHF. As DNA, the CDR3 is TGTGCCAGCAGCGGACAGGGGATCGGTTCACCCCTCCACTTT.

The J gene is TRBJ1-2, the V gene TRBV29-1; 7 nucleotides agree with TRBD1. Germline CDR1 is SQVTM and CDR2 is ANQGSEA. Losses at the gene ends were 6 bases for V and 4 bases for J; bases not matched to a gene: 5. The CDR3 has 12 residues. CDR3 nucleotides: TGCAGCGTGGAACAGGGGTCCTATGGCTACACCTTC. Amino acid sequence: CSVEQGSYGYTF.